The rows below give T cell receptor beta chains drawn from one sample of a study of blood T cell repertoires in COVID-19. The assay was immunoSEQ multiplex PCR, and TCRdb's table has in-frame clones only and misses some. The sample shows more than 95,000 clones, less than 95% of them seen only once. Sequenced: peripheral blood. Receptors originate from a man aged 55 to 70 with acute or convalescent COVID-19. CDR3s include the opening cysteine and the closing phenylalanine or tryptophan. A D gene is named only where the DNA matches it firmly. Some rows mark clone size as missing; the rest say once, few, many or name a class of expanded clone.

size: -; D: TRBD2; V: TRBV15; J: TRBJ2-5; CDR3: CATSRREGPETQYF; DNA: TGTGCCACCAGCAGGAGGGAGGGTCCCGAGACCCAGTACTTC
size: once; D: -; V: TRBV6-4; J: TRBJ1-2; CDR3: CASRAGQGYGYTF; DNA: TGTGCCAGCAGAGCGGGGCAAGGATATGGCTACACCTTC
size: -; D: -; V: TRBV10-1; J: TRBJ2-5; CDR3: CASSETVQGGQETQYF; DNA: TGCGCCAGCAGTGAGACCGTACAGGGCGGACAAGAGACCCAGTACTTC
size: -; D: -; V: TRBV7-6; J: TRBJ1-3; CDR3: CASSLDRPGRPSGNTIYF; DNA: TGTGCCAGCAGCTTAGATCGGCCAGGGCGACCCTCTGGAAACACCATATATTTT
size: -; D: -; V: TRBV5-8; J: TRBJ1-1; CDR3: CASSLDRLGFTEAFF; DNA: TGTGCCAGCAGCTTAGACAGGTTGGGGTTCACTGAAGCTTTCTTT
size: -; D: TRBD1; V: TRBV11-2; J: TRBJ2-6; CDR3: CASIHRGTGANVLTF; DNA: TGTGCCAGCATCCACAGGGGGACTGGGGCCAACGTCCTGACTTTC
size: -; D: -; V: TRBV6-5; J: TRBJ1-1; CDR3: CASSIERMNTEAFF; DNA: TGTGCCAGCAGTATCGAGAGAATGAACACTGAAGCTTTCTTT
size: once; D: -; V: TRBV18; J: TRBJ2-1; CDR3: CASSPGVGSYNEQFF; DNA: TGTGCCAGCTCACCCGGGGTAGGCTCCTACAATGAGCAGTTCTTC
size: -; D: -; V: TRBV6-5; J: TRBJ1-1; CDR3: CASSYQTGVGPEAFF; DNA: TGTGCCAGCAGTTACCAGACGGGGGTTGGCCCCGAAGCTTTCTTT
size: -; D: -; V: TRBV2; J: TRBJ1-2; CDR3: CASDDRDYGYTF; DNA: TGTGCCAGCGACGACAGAGACTATGGCTACACCTTC
size: once; D: -; V: TRBV5-6; J: TRBJ1-6; CDR3: CASSLFVGPNNSPLHF; DNA: TGTGCCAGCAGCTTGTTTGTCGGTCCGAATAATTCACCCCTCCACTTT
size: -; D: -; V: TRBV29-1; J: TRBJ1-2; CDR3: CSVSGKGNYGYTF; DNA: TGCAGCGTTTCGGGGAAAGGGAACTATGGCTACACCTTC
size: -; D: -; V: TRBV5-4; J: TRBJ1-4; CDR3: CASSFSTNEKLFF; DNA: TGTGCCAGCAGCTTCTCAACTAATGAAAAACTGTTTTTT
size: -; D: -; V: TRBV5-8; J: TRBJ1-1; CDR3: CASSLAGGYGNTEAFF; DNA: TGTGCCAGCAGCTTGGCCGGAGGGTACGGGAACACTGAAGCTTTCTTT
size: -; D: -; V: TRBV6-5; J: TRBJ1-1; CDR3: CASRAEGGTFF; DNA: TGTGCCAGCAGGGCGGAGGGCGGTACTTTCTTT
size: -; D: -; V: TRBV6-4; J: TRBJ1-1; CDR3: CASSDPGMGGSAFF; DNA: TGTGCCAGCAGTGACCCCGGTATGGGGGGGTCAGCTTTCTTT
size: -; D: -; V: TRBV3-1/TRBV3-2; J: TRBJ2-3; CDR3: CASSPFGGETDTQYF; DNA: TGTGCCAGCAGCCCCTTTGGAGGGGAAACAGATACGCAGTATTTT
size: -; D: -; V: TRBV20-1; J: TRBJ2-3; CDR3: CSASSGGKDTQYF; DNA: TGCAGTGCTAGTTCGGGGGGCAAAGATACGCAGTATTTT
size: -; D: TRBD1; V: TRBV3-1/TRBV3-2; J: TRBJ1-4; CDR3: CASSQDGGQGGKLFF; DNA: TGTGCCAGCAGCCAAGACGGCGGACAGGGGGGAAAACTGTTTTTT
size: -; D: TRBD1; V: TRBV6-6; J: TRBJ1-1; CDR3: CASSSPDREEAFF; DNA: TGTGCCAGCAGTTCCCCGGACAGGGAAGAAGCTTTCTTT
size: -; D: -; V: TRBV29-1; J: TRBJ2-5; CDR3: CSVLLGGQETQYF; DNA: TGCAGCGTTTTGTTGGGGGGCCAAGAGACCCAGTACTTC
size: -; D: -; V: TRBV3-1/TRBV3-2; J: TRBJ1-4; CDR3: CASSHPGLLNEKLFF; DNA: TGTGCCAGCAGCCATCCCGGACTCCTTAATGAAAAACTGTTTTTT
size: -; D: -; V: TRBV3-1/TRBV3-2; J: TRBJ1-2; CDR3: CASSQAGLRGF; DNA: TGTGCCAGTAGCCAAGCGGGCCTTCGGGGCTTC
size: -; D: -; V: TRBV2; J: TRBJ1-2; CDR3: CASSEAAEYYGYTF; DNA: TGTGCCAGCAGTGAAGCGGCAGAATACTATGGCTACACCTTC
size: -; D: -; V: TRBV7-9; J: TRBJ1-5; CDR3: CASSLGGGYSNQPQHF; DNA: TGTGCCAGCAGCTTAGGGGGAGGCTATAGCAATCAGCCCCAGCATTTT
size: -; D: -; V: TRBV7-8; J: TRBJ1-1; CDR3: CASTRTLLTEAFF; DNA: TGTGCCAGCACCCGGACACTCCTCACTGAAGCTTTCTTT
size: -; D: TRBD1; V: TRBV13; J: TRBJ1-1; CDR3: CASSYDRGRSNTEAFF; DNA: TGTGCCAGCAGCTATGACAGGGGAAGAAGTAACACTGAAGCTTTCTTT
size: -; D: TRBD1; V: TRBV5-5; J: TRBJ1-1; CDR3: CASSQQGVNTEAFF; DNA: TGTGCCAGCAGCCAGCAGGGGGTAAACACTGAAGCTTTCTTT
size: -; D: -; V: TRBV5-6; J: TRBJ1-4; CDR3: CASSFWAGRRNEKLFF; DNA: TGTGCCAGCAGCTTTTGGGCTGGCCGACGAAATGAAAAACTGTTTTTT
size: -; D: -; V: TRBV25-1; J: TRBJ1-2; CDR3: CASSSPDQGFGYTF; DNA: TGTGCCAGCAGTTCCCCCGATCAGGGGTTTGGCTACACCTTC
size: once; D: TRBD1; V: TRBV2; J: TRBJ1-2; CDR3: CASGRDSNYGYTF; DNA: TGTGCCAGCGGGCGGGACAGTAACTATGGCTACACCTTC
size: -; D: -; V: TRBV10-3; J: TRBJ1-2; CDR3: CAVGQGKGYGYTF; DNA: TGTGCCGTCGGGCAGGGGAAAGGCTATGGCTACACCTTC
size: -; D: -; V: TRBV29-1; J: TRBJ1-1; CDR3: CSVVTGTIAEAFF; DNA: TGCAGCGTCGTTACAGGGACGATCGCTGAAGCTTTCTTT
size: -; D: TRBD1; V: TRBV5-1; J: TRBJ2-7; CDR3: CVSSGTGVYEQYF; DNA: TGCGTCAGCAGCGGGACAGGGGTCTACGAGCAGTACTTC
size: -; D: TRBD1; V: TRBV7-9; J: TRBJ1-5; CDR3: CASSLGQGNNQPQHF; DNA: TGTGCCAGCAGCTTGGGACAGGGAAACAATCAGCCCCAGCATTTT
size: -; D: TRBD2; V: TRBV4-1; J: TRBJ2-3; CDR3: CASSLSGGASDTQYF; DNA: TGCGCCAGCAGCCTTAGCGGGGGGGCCTCCGATACGCAGTATTTT
size: -; D: TRBD1; V: TRBV5-4; J: TRBJ1-2; CDR3: CASSSGTALNYGYTF; DNA: TGTGCCAGCAGCTCCGGGACAGCCCTCAACTATGGCTACACCTTC
size: -; D: TRBD1; V: TRBV30; J: TRBJ2-3; CDR3: CAWSPGVDRASLF; DNA: TGTGCCTGGAGTCCGGGGGTGGACAGGGCTTCACTATTT
size: -; D: -; V: TRBV7-8; J: TRBJ1-2; CDR3: CASSTRGGASYGYTF; DNA: TGTGCCAGCAGCACCCGAGGGGGGGCAAGCTATGGCTACACCTTC
size: -; D: TRBD1; V: TRBV19; J: TRBJ1-6; CDR3: CASSSPPGTGRDSPLHF; DNA: TGTGCCAGTAGTAGCCCCCCCGGGACAGGGAGGGATTCACCCCTCCACTTT
size: -; D: TRBD1; V: TRBV7-2; J: TRBJ1-1; CDR3: CASSLMTGLTEAFF; DNA: TGTGCCAGCAGCCTTATGACAGGGCTCACTGAAGCTTTCTTT
size: few; D: TRBD1; V: TRBV19; J: TRBJ1-2; CDR3: CASTHRGYGYTF; DNA: TGTGCCAGTACTCACAGGGGTTATGGCTACACCTTC
size: -; D: -; V: TRBV11-2; J: TRBJ1-2; CDR3: CASSSSRTYGYTF; DNA: TGTGCCAGCAGCTCCTCACGGACTTATGGCTACACCTTC
size: few; D: -; V: TRBV2; J: TRBJ1-5; CDR3: CASSDGRNSNQPQHF; DNA: TGTGCCAGCAGTGATGGCAGGAATAGCAATCAGCCCCAGCATTTT
size: -; D: -; V: TRBV4-1; J: TRBJ1-3; CDR3: CASSQVRDSGNTIYF; DNA: TGCGCCAGCAGCCAAGTCCGGGACTCTGGAAACACCATATATTTT
size: -; D: -; V: TRBV5-1; J: TRBJ1-2; CDR3: CASSLGGAGGYTF; DNA: TGCGCCAGCAGCTTGGGCGGGGCTGGTGGCTACACCTTC
size: -; D: -; V: TRBV25-1; J: TRBJ2-4; CDR3: CASSPGGSLAKNIQYF; DNA: TGTGCCAGCTCGCCAGGGGGGAGTCTAGCCAAAAACATTCAGTACTTC
size: -; D: -; V: TRBV7-2; J: TRBJ1-5; CDR3: CASSHAGGNQPQHF; DNA: TGTGCCAGCAGCCACGCAGGGGGCAATCAGCCCCAGCATTTT
size: few; D: TRBD1; V: TRBV5-1; J: TRBJ2-3; CDR3: CASSLSGQGAGTDTQYF; DNA: TGCGCCAGCAGCTTGTCGGGGCAGGGGGCAGGTACAGATACGCAGTATTTT
size: -; D: -; V: TRBV30; J: TRBJ1-5; CDR3: CAWSVGRGSWPQHF; DNA: TGTGCCTGGAGTGTAGGCCGGGGATCCTGGCCCCAGCATTTT
size: -; D: -; V: TRBV20-1; J: TRBJ1-2; CDR3: CSAPKPYGYTF; DNA: TGCAGTGCACCGAAGCCTTATGGCTACACCTTC
size: -; D: -; V: TRBV24-1; J: TRBJ1-1; CDR3: CATSAGHSTEAFF; DNA: TGTGCCACCAGTGCGGGACATAGCACTGAAGCTTTCTTT
size: -; D: -; V: TRBV10-3; J: TRBJ1-5; CDR3: CAIRDRYDQPQHF; DNA: TGTGCCATCAGAGACAGGTACGATCAGCCCCAGCATTTT
size: -; D: TRBD1; V: TRBV5-1; J: TRBJ1-6; CDR3: CASSLLGPQIRQGGYSPLHF; DNA: TGCGCCAGCAGCTTGTTGGGACCCCAAATAAGACAGGGCGGTTATTCACCCCTCCACTTT
size: -; D: -; V: TRBV6-5; J: TRBJ2-3; CDR3: CASSYSPGNTDTQYF; DNA: TGTGCCAGCAGTTACTCGCCAGGGAACACAGATACGCAGTATTTT